Reported below is one T cell receptor beta chain. Seattle researchers signed up patients amid active infection and tracked them longitudinally. Original data processing: Researchers report that nucleated cell counts were estimated from reference gene primer amplification. The table came from immunoSEQ multiplex PCR; TCRdb's copy has only in-frame clones and leaves some out. The DNA gave D and trimming, while V, J and clone size come from that table. The profile shows about 180,000 clones, approximately 81% of them singletons. Germline CDR1 is MDHEN and CDR2 is SYDVKM. V lost 6 bases and J lost 7, with 18 bases in between. This CDR3 comprises 15 residues. These data belong to a study of blood T cell repertoires in COVID-19.

Sequenced material: peripheral blood. The gene calls are TRBV28 and TRBJ1-4; TRBD1 might be the D (5 bases). This TCR was sampled from a person between 65 and 80 years old with COVID-19, enrolled during active disease. CDR3 amino acids: CASRPLGGSSEKLFF. The CDR3 DNA reads TGTGCCAGCAGGCCTTTGGGGGGATCGAGTGAAAAACTGTTTTTT.